One sample yielded the 8 T cell receptor beta chains listed below, sequenced in a study of cytomegalovirus exposure and HLA in healthy donors (TCRdb year 2017). The library came from the immunoSEQ multiplex PCR assay. For the multiplex PCR, a mixture combining 60 forward primers for TCR Vbeta segments and 13 reverse primers for TCR Jbeta segments was used. This immuneACCESS table, as held by TCRdb, lists in-frame sequences with V and J called but not all clones. Of the missing ones, under half trace to an unresolved V gene in checked studies; the others have no known cause. The sample has 100,000 to 150,000 clones on record, 83% of them singletons. The top ten constitute 3.6% of the sample. Specimen: PBMCs. The origin of the receptors is a woman in her 40s in good health and CMV-seropositive.

The V and J genes are TRBV5-1 and TRBJ2-2, with D perhaps TRBD1 (5 bases). The germline V gene encodes CDR1 SGHRS and CDR2 YFSETQ. CDR3 length equals 14 residues. The germline V and J ends were trimmed by 0 bases and 10 bases, with 13 bases remaining between them. The CDR3 sequence: CASSLAGHSEELFF. The CDR3 DNA reads as TGCGCCAGCAGCTTGGCCGGACATTCCGAGGAGCTGTTTTTT.

The chain joins TRBV4-1 to TRBJ2-3; TRBD2 matches 12 bases. Germline V gene lookup returns CDR1 MGHRA and CDR2 YSYEKL. The CDR3 totals 15 residues. V shed 1 base and J 5 bases; nucleotides not matched to a gene: 1. The CDR3 spells CASSQVGLAGDTQYF. The CDR3 bases are TGCGCCAGCAGCCAAGTGGGACTAGCGGGAGATACGCAGTATTTT.

This rearrangement joins TRBV10-2 to TRBJ1-2; 9 bases line up with TRBD1. CDR1 is WSHSY and CDR2 is SAAADI in the germline V gene. The CDR3 extends over 16 amino acids. The ends lost 6 bases at V and 3 bases at J; junction bases unmatched: 11. CDR3 in DNA: TGCGCCAGCAGCGCCTCCGGGACAGGGTCCGACTATGGCTACACCTTC. Its translation: CASSASGTGSDYGYTF.

This chain uses TRBV19 with TRBJ2-1, with D possibly being TRBD1 (6 bases). This CDR3 contains 15 residues. Germline V lookup: CDR1 LNHDA, CDR2 SQIVND (reference sequence). V was pared by 6 bases and J by 0 bases, with 12 bases between. In DNA, the CDR3 is TGTGCCAGTAGCCCCGACAGGAGCTCCTACAATGAGCAGTTCTTC. Protein product: CASSPDRSSYNEQFF.

The V gene is TRBV27, the J gene TRBJ2-7; D might be TRBD1 (5 bases). This CDR3 region has 16 residues. Germline lookup yields CDR1 MNHEY and CDR2 SMNVEV (reference sequence). V was shortened by 2 bases and J by 5 bases, with 19 bases between the two germline ends. The CDR3 DNA is TGTGCCAGCAGTTTAAGTGTTATGGCAGGGATGCACGAGCAGTACTTC. It encodes CASSLSVMAGMHEQYF.

Comment on this clone: An end of the junction differs from the germline gene, which may be a read error. J is TRBJ2-2 and V is TRBV29-1, with D possibly being TRBD2 (5 bases). There are 16 residues in the CDR3. CDR1 SQVTM and CDR2 ANQGSEA come from the germline V gene. CDR3 in DNA: TGCAGCGTTGAAGATGGGCGGACGGTTGAACACCGGGGAGCTGTTTTT. It encodes CSVEDGRTVEHRGAVF.

The genes are TRBV18 and TRBJ2-1, with 14 nucleotides matching TRBD2. Per the germline V gene, CDR1 is KGHSH and CDR2 is LQKENI. There are 17 residues in the CDR3. V shed 5 bases and J 12 bases; nucleotides not matched to a gene: 15. As DNA, the CDR3 is TGTGCCAGCTCAGCAATTCCCGGACTAGCGGGAGGTTTCGGGCAGTTCTTC. Encoded protein: CASSAIPGLAGGFGQFF.

V gene TRBV11-2 combines with J gene TRBJ2-2, with D possibly being TRBD1 (5 bases). Germline V CDR1 and CDR2: SGHAT, FQNNGV. There are 14 residues in the CDR3. With 5 bases removed from V and 11 bases from J, the gap between germline ends came to 18 bases. The DNA of the CDR3 is TGTGCCAGCAGCCTCACCTCGGTAGGGGCAGAGCTGTTTTTT. Protein product: CASSLTSVGAELFF.